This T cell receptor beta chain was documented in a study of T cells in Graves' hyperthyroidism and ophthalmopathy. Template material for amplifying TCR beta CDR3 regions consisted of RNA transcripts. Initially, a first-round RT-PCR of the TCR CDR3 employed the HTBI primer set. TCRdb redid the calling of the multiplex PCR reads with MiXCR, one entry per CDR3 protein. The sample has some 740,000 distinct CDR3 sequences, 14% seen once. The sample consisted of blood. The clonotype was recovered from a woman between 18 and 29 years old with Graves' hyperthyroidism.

The CDR3: CASKPRLAITGELFF. The CDR3 coding sequence is TGTGCCAGCAAGCCGAGACTAGCGATCACCGGGGAGCTGTTTTTT. V usage is TRBV27 and J usage is TRBJ2-2, with TRBD2 identical over 8 bases. The germline V gene encodes CDR1 MNHEY and CDR2 SMNVEV (reference sequence). Unmatched junction bases numbered 8, after V lost 7 bases and J lost 4 bases. The CDR3 covers 15 residues.